These T cell receptor beta chains were read from a single sample in a study of T cell responses to AZD1222 COVID-19 vaccine. This table comes from immunoSEQ multiplex PCR, and its TCRdb copy is limited to in-frame clones, with some not included. The sample has about 85,000 clones, about 86% seen once; the top ten hold 6% to 9%. Here the sequenced sample was peripheral blood, taken on day 0 of AZD1222 vaccination. The receptors here all came from an adult in good health. CDR3s include the opening cysteine and the closing phenylalanine or tryptophan. Fields, in order: clone size, V gene, J gene, D gene, CDR3 protein, CDR3 DNA. A D gene is named only where the DNA matches it firmly. Clone size is not always given. Where it is, it says once, few, many or a class for expanded clones.

size: .
V: TRBV29-1
J: TRBJ2-5
D: TRBD2
CDR3: CSVGNRGGQETQYF
DNA: TGCAGCGTTGGGAACCGCGGGGGCCAAGAGACCCAGTACTTC

size: .
V: TRBV2
J: TRBJ2-7
D: TRBD1
CDR3: CASSVAGTGTYEQYF
DNA: TGTGCCAGCAGTGTAGCCGGGACAGGGACCTACGAGCAGTACTTC

size: .
V: TRBV5-6
J: TRBJ2-1
D: .
CDR3: CASKRKRDEQFF
DNA: TGTGCCAGCAAGAGGAAGAGGGATGAGCAGTTCTTC

size: .
V: TRBV28
J: TRBJ2-2
D: .
CDR3: CASSLAGADGELFF
DNA: TGTGCCAGCAGTTTAGCGGGGGCAGACGGGGAGCTGTTTTTT

size: .
V: TRBV28
J: TRBJ1-5
D: .
CDR3: CASSSREPQHF
DNA: TGTGCCAGCAGTTCGAGGGAGCCCCAGCATTTT

size: .
V: TRBV19
J: TRBJ2-2
D: TRBD2
CDR3: CASHGLAGIRTGELFF
DNA: TGTGCCAGTCACGGACTAGCGGGAATCAGGACCGGGGAGCTGTTTTTT

size: .
V: TRBV7-7
J: TRBJ2-1
D: .
CDR3: CASSAIGTEQFF
DNA: TGTGCTAGCAGCGCTATCGGGACGGAGCAGTTCTTC

size: .
V: TRBV4-1
J: TRBJ1-3
D: TRBD1
CDR3: CASSQQQGAAGNTIYF
DNA: TGCGCCAGCAGCCAACAACAGGGGGCGGCGGGAAACACCATATATTTT

size: .
V: TRBV27
J: TRBJ2-7
D: TRBD1
CDR3: CASSSRQGNHEQYF
DNA: TGTGCCAGCAGTTCCCGACAGGGTAACCACGAGCAGTACTTC

size: .
V: TRBV7-3
J: TRBJ1-1
D: TRBD1
CDR3: CASSTDRVTEAFF
DNA: TGTGCCAGCAGCACCGACAGGGTGACTGAAGCTTTCTTT

size: .
V: TRBV29-1
J: TRBJ1-6
D: .
CDR3: CSVGEAGTSPSPLHF
DNA: TGCAGCGTTGGCGAGGCCGGGACTTCACCTTCACCCCTCCACTTT

size: .
V: TRBV18
J: TRBJ2-5
D: .
CDR3: CASSSGTQETQYF
DNA: TGTGCCAGCTCATCCGGGACTCAAGAGACCCAGTACTTC

size: .
V: TRBV5-6
J: TRBJ1-2
D: TRBD1
CDR3: CASSQPGGQGYTF
DNA: TGTGCCAGCAGCCAACCGGGGGGACAGGGCTACACCTTC

size: .
V: TRBV5-1
J: TRBJ1-1
D: .
CDR3: CASSLQYMNTEAFF
DNA: TGCGCCAGCAGCTTGCAATACATGAACACTGAAGCTTTCTTT

size: .
V: TRBV24-1
J: TRBJ2-1
D: .
CDR3: CATSDSRDRGRYNEQFF
DNA: TGTGCCACCAGTGATTCCCGGGACCGAGGAAGATACAATGAGCAGTTCTTC

size: .
V: TRBV18
J: TRBJ1-2
D: .
CDR3: CASSRLQGAERGYTF
DNA: TGTGCCAGCTCACGACTACAGGGCGCTGAACGGGGCTACACCTTC

size: .
V: TRBV11-2
J: TRBJ2-3
D: .
CDR3: CASSLESWGTATDTQYF
DNA: TGTGCCAGCAGCTTAGAGTCCTGGGGGACGGCTACAGATACGCAGTATTTT

size: once
V: TRBV27
J: TRBJ2-7
D: .
CDR3: CASRDTVGQEQYF
DNA: TGTGCCAGCCGGGACACCGTGGGGCAAGAGCAGTACTTC

size: .
V: TRBV5-8
J: TRBJ2-3
D: .
CDR3: CASSPSLTDTQYF
DNA: TGTGCCAGCAGCCCCTCGCTCACAGATACGCAGTATTTT

size: .
V: TRBV27
J: TRBJ1-1
D: .
CDR3: CASSPLDRPPEAFF
DNA: TGTGCCAGCAGCCCACTAGACAGGCCCCCCGAAGCTTTCTTT

size: once
V: TRBV6-5
J: TRBJ1-2
D: .
CDR3: CASSRGTNYGYTF
DNA: TGTGCCAGCAGCCGTGGGACGAATTATGGCTACACCTTC

size: .
V: TRBV29-1
J: TRBJ2-7
D: TRBD2
CDR3: CSATSGTSGKSSYEQYF
DNA: TGCAGCGCAACCTCCGGGACTAGCGGGAAATCCTCCTACGAGCAGTACTTC

size: .
V: TRBV7-8
J: TRBJ1-2
D: .
CDR3: CASSLVRSQQEWGYTF
DNA: TGTGCCAGCAGCTTAGTAAGGTCCCAACAGGAGTGGGGCTACACCTTC

size: .
V: TRBV6-5
J: TRBJ1-6
D: TRBD1
CDR3: CASSYGGQHNSLLHF
DNA: TGTGCCAGCAGTTACGGGGGACAGCATAATTCACTCCTCCACTTT

size: .
V: TRBV7-9
J: TRBJ1-2
D: .
CDR3: CASSLEASPNYGYTF
DNA: TGTGCCAGCAGCTTAGAAGCCAGTCCAAACTATGGCTACACCTTC

size: .
V: TRBV7-6
J: TRBJ2-1
D: TRBD1
CDR3: CASIPGTGPNEQFF
DNA: TGTGCCAGCATACCCGGGACAGGACCAAATGAGCAGTTCTTC

size: .
V: TRBV19
J: TRBJ2-3
D: .
CDR3: CASSPQGPLGTQYF
DNA: TGTGCCAGTAGTCCTCAGGGGCCACTAGGTACGCAGTATTTT

size: .
V: TRBV5-1
J: TRBJ2-1
D: .
CDR3: CASPRGSYNEQFF
DNA: TGCGCCAGCCCCCGGGGTTCCTACAATGAGCAGTTCTTC

size: .
V: TRBV28
J: TRBJ1-1
D: .
CDR3: CASSPHPVIEAFF
DNA: TGTGCCAGCAGTCCCCACCCCGTGATTGAAGCTTTCTTT

size: .
V: TRBV14
J: TRBJ2-2
D: TRBD2
CDR3: CASSISGSVNTGELFF
DNA: TGTGCCAGCAGTATTAGCGGGAGCGTAAACACCGGGGAGCTGTTTTTT

size: .
V: TRBV29-1
J: TRBJ1-2
D: TRBD1
CDR3: CSVRGQVNYGYTF
DNA: TGCAGCGTGAGGGGGCAGGTCAACTATGGCTACACCTTC

size: .
V: TRBV7-2
J: TRBJ2-6
D: .
CDR3: CASSLGLGLISGANVLTF
DNA: TGTGCCAGCAGCTTAGGTTTAGGACTGATCTCTGGGGCCAACGTCCTGACTTTC

size: .
V: TRBV6-5
J: TRBJ1-2
D: .
CDR3: CASRQQEPYYGYTF
DNA: TGTGCCAGCAGGCAACAGGAGCCCTACTATGGCTACACCTTC

size: .
V: TRBV27
J: TRBJ2-2
D: .
CDR3: CASSPYRNTGELFF
DNA: TGTGCCAGCAGTCCCTACAGAAACACCGGGGAGCTGTTTTTT

size: .
V: TRBV6-5
J: TRBJ1-2
D: .
CDR3: CATRDSYNYGYTF
DNA: TGTGCCACACGGGACTCATACAACTATGGCTACACCTTC

size: .
V: TRBV6-1
J: TRBJ1-4
D: .
CDR3: CASSEQGRGLNEKLFF
DNA: TGTGCCAGCAGTGAACAAGGTCGTGGTCTTAATGAAAAACTGTTTTTT

size: .
V: TRBV2
J: TRBJ2-5
D: TRBD2
CDR3: CASIGLGETQYF
DNA: TGTGCCAGCATTGGACTAGGGGAGACCCAGTACTTC

size: .
V: TRBV5-1
J: TRBJ2-2
D: .
CDR3: CASSSDGASNTGELFF
DNA: TGCGCCAGCAGCTCGGACGGAGCCTCGAACACCGGGGAGCTGTTTTTT

size: many
V: TRBV27
J: TRBJ2-7
D: .
CDR3: CASFSSSYEQYF
DNA: TGTGCCTCCTTTTCAAGCTCCTACGAGCAGTACTTC

size: .
V: TRBV5-4
J: TRBJ2-7
D: TRBD2
CDR3: CASSLGLAGAYEQYF
DNA: TGTGCCAGCAGCCTGGGACTAGCGGGAGCCTACGAGCAGTACTTC

size: once
V: TRBV4-1
J: TRBJ1-2
D: TRBD1
CDR3: CASSQDFPRTGNYGYTF
DNA: TGCGCCAGCAGCCAAGATTTCCCCCGGACAGGGAACTATGGCTACACCTTC

size: .
V: TRBV7-2
J: TRBJ1-1
D: TRBD1
CDR3: CATARDRGRGTEAFF
DNA: TGTGCCACCGCCCGGGACAGGGGGAGGGGGACTGAAGCTTTCTTT

size: .
V: TRBV5-4
J: TRBJ1-2
D: .
CDR3: CASSPGGANGYTF
DNA: TGTGCCAGCAGCCCTGGGGGGGCAAATGGCTACACCTTC

size: .
V: TRBV28
J: TRBJ2-3
D: .
CDR3: CASSSVWHTQYF
DNA: TGTGCCAGCAGCTCCGTTTGGCATACGCAGTATTTT

size: once
V: TRBV30
J: TRBJ2-1
D: .
CDR3: CAWSPTVPNEQFF
DNA: TGTGCCTGGAGTCCCACGGTTCCCAATGAGCAGTTCTTC

size: .
V: TRBV19
J: TRBJ1-4
D: .
CDR3: CASKSDNEKLFF
DNA: TGTGCCAGTAAATCGGATAATGAAAAACTGTTTTTT

size: .
V: TRBV25-1
J: TRBJ2-5
D: .
CDR3: CASSWGSGETQYF
DNA: TGTGCCAGCAGTTGGGGGTCCGGGGAGACCCAGTACTTC

size: few
V: TRBV9
J: TRBJ1-1
D: .
CDR3: CASSASGQGLGTEAFF
DNA: TGTGCCAGCAGCGCCTCGGGCCAGGGGCTGGGCACTGAAGCTTTCTTT

size: once
V: TRBV7-2
J: TRBJ2-7
D: TRBD2
CDR3: CASSFRGGPSYEQYF
DNA: TGTGCCAGCAGCTTCCGGGGGGGCCCCTCCTACGAGCAGTACTTC

size: .
V: TRBV11-2
J: TRBJ2-7
D: TRBD2
CDR3: CASSPGTSGYSYEQYF
DNA: TGTGCCAGCAGCCCGGGGACTAGCGGCTACTCCTACGAGCAGTACTTC

size: .
V: TRBV5-1
J: TRBJ1-2
D: .
CDR3: CASATETNYGYTF
DNA: TGCGCCAGCGCGACAGAGACTAACTATGGCTACACCTTC

size: .
V: TRBV3-1/TRBV3-2
J: TRBJ1-2
D: .
CDR3: CASSPWTENYGYTF
DNA: TGTGCCAGCAGCCCGTGGACAGAAAACTATGGCTACACCTTC

size: .
V: TRBV5-4
J: TRBJ2-7
D: TRBD2
CDR3: CASSLQRAGAYEQYF
DNA: TGTGCCAGCAGCTTGCAGCGAGCGGGAGCTTACGAGCAGTACTTC

size: .
V: TRBV27
J: TRBJ1-6
D: .
CDR3: CASSLYRVDNSPLHF
DNA: TGTGCCAGCAGTTTATATCGGGTAGATAATTCACCCCTCCACTTT

size: .
V: TRBV19
J: TRBJ1-2
D: .
CDR3: CASSIKRDYGYTF
DNA: TGTGCCAGTAGTATTAAACGGGACTATGGCTACACCTTC